This T cell receptor (beta chain) was captured in a study of T cell changes during pregnancy in multiple sclerosis (dated by TCRdb to about 2019). Concerning the study at large: The study examined how the T cell repertoire changed over the course of pregnancy in women with multiple sclerosis.

In this sample, this clone turned up once. It lacks a known antigen. Base qualities are missing; no much larger clone stands one base away. Libraries came from the immunoSEQ multiplex PCR assay. Not all clones reach the TCRdb copy of this immuneACCESS table, which keeps in-frame sequences only. Checked studies attribute under half of the gap to unresolved V genes and leave the rest unexplained. This sample comprises tens of thousands of clones, 93% of them detected only once. Jointly, the top ten make up 3.9% of the sample. Including the terminal cysteine and phenylalanine, the CDR3 comprises 14 residues. The entry retains the CDR3 DNA only, 42 bases that are in frame from base 1. V gives up 4 bases and J gives up 0 bases, and the segment between their germline ends measures 10 bases. CDR1 and CDR2, per the germline V gene, are MNHNS and SASEGT.

The sample in question was CD8+ T cells from peripheral blood mononuclear cells, obtained after pregnancy. Recombination linked TRBV6-1 to TRBJ2-7; no confident D gene assignment can be made. The source is a female donor with multiple sclerosis, enrolled in a pregnancy study. CDR3 reads: CASSVVAHSYEQYF. The DNA reads TGTGCCAGCAGTGTGGTAGCCCACTCCTACGAGCAGTACTTC.